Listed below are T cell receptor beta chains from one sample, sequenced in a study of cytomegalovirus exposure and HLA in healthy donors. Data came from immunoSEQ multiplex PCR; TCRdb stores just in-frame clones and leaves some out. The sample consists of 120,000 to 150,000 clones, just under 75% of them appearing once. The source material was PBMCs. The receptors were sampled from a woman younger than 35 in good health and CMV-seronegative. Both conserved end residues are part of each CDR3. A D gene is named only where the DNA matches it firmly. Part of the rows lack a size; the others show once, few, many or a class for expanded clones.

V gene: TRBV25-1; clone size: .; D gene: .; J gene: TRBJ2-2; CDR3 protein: CASSYREFTGELFF; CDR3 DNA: TGTGCCAGCAGCTACAGGGAGTTCACCGGGGAGCTGTTTTTT
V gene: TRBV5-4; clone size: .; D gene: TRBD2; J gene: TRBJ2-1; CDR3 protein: CASSLTSAEQFF; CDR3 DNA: TGTGCCAGCAGCCTGACTAGCGCAGAGCAGTTCTTC
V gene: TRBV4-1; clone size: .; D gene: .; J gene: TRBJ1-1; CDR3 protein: CASSQSWGERAFF; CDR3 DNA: TGCGCCAGCAGCCAATCCTGGGGGGAGCGCGCTTTCTTT
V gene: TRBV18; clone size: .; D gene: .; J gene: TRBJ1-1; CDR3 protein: CASSPPSGENTEAFF; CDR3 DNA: TGTGCCAGCTCACCACCGTCAGGGGAGAACACTGAAGCTTTCTTT
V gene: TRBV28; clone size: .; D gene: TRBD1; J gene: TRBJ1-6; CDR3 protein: CASSYPTGVYSPLHF; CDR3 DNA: TGTGCCAGCAGTTACCCGACAGGGGTATATTCACCCCTCCACTTT
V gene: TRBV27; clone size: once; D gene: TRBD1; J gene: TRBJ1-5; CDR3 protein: CASSLSQGAARFTQHF; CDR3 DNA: TGTGCCAGCAGTTTATCACAGGGGGCGGCTAGATTCACCCAGCATTTT
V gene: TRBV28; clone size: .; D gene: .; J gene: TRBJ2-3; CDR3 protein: CASNRQGRVDTQYF; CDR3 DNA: TGTGCCAGCAATCGACAGGGGAGGGTAGATACGCAGTATTTT
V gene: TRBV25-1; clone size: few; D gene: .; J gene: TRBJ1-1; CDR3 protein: CASSPRGRNTEAFF; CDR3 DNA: TGTGCCAGCAGTCCCAGGGGTAGGAACACTGAAGCTTTCTTT
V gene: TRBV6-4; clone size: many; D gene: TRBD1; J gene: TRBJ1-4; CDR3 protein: CASSETGGGPEKLFF; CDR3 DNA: TGTGCCAGCAGTGAAACAGGGGGAGGCCCTGAAAAACTGTTTTTT
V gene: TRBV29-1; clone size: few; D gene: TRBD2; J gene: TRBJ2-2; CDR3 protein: CSVGGRITGELFF; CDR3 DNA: TGCAGCGTTGGCGGGAGGATCACCGGGGAGCTGTTTTTT
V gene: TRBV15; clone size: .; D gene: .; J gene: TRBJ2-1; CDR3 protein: CATSRFAGPYNEQFF; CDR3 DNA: TGTGCCACCAGCAGGTTTGCGGGGCCTTACAATGAGCAGTTCTTC
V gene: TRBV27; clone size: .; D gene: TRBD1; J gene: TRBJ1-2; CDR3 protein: CASRTGTVNRYGYTF; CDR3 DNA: TGTGCCAGCAGGACCGGGACAGTCAACCGCTATGGCTACACCTTC
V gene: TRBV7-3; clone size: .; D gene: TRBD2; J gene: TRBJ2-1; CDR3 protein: CASSKKTSAINEQFF; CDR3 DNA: TGTGCCAGCAGCAAGAAGACTAGCGCAATCAATGAGCAGTTCTTC
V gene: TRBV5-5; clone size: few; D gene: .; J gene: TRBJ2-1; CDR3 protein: CASSLEAYLNEQFF; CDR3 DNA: TGTGCCAGCAGCTTGGAAGCCTACCTCAATGAGCAGTTCTTC
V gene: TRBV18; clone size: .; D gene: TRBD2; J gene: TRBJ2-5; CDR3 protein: CASSLSGEHSKTQYF; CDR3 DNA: TGTGCCAGCTCCCTAAGCGGGGAACATTCGAAGACCCAGTACTTC
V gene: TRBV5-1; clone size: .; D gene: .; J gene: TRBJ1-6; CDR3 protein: CASSVRDIRFSPLHF; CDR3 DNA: TGCGCCAGCAGCGTCAGGGACATACGATTTTCACCCCTCCACTTT
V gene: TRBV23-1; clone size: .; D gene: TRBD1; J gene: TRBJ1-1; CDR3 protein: CASSRSTGDREQITEAFF; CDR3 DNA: TGCGCCAGCAGTCGCTCTACAGGGGATAGGGAACAAATCACTGAAGCTTTCTTT
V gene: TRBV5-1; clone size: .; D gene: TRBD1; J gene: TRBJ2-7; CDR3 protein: CASSLRDRGTSSYEQYF; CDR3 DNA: TGCGCCAGCAGCCTCCGGGACAGGGGGACCTCCTCCTACGAGCAGTACTTC
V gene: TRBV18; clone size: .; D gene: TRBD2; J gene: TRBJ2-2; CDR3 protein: CASSPRVSSGGPANTGELFF; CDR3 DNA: TGTGCCAGCTCACCACGGGTCAGTAGCGGGGGACCCGCGAACACCGGGGAGCTGTTTTTT
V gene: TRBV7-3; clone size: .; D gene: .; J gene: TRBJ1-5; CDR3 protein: CASTPVTINQPQHF; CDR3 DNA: TGTGCCAGCACCCCGGTGACAATCAATCAGCCCCAGCATTTT
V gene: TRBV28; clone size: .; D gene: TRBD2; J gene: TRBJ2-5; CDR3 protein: CASSPIAGIQETQYF; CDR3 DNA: TGTGCCAGCAGTCCAATAGCGGGGATCCAAGAGACCCAGTACTTC
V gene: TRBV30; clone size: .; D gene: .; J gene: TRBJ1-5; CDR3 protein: CAWSVQENQPQHF; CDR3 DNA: TGTGCCTGGAGTGTACAGGAGAATCAGCCCCAGCATTTT
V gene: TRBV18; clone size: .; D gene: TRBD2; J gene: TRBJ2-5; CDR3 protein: CASSPYGLAGESGETQYF; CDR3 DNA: TGTGCCAGCTCACCTTACGGACTAGCGGGGGAGAGTGGAGAGACCCAGTACTTC
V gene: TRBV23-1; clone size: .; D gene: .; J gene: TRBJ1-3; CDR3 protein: CASSQSPGPSGNTIYF; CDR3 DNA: TGCGCCAGCAGTCAATCCCCAGGCCCCTCTGGAAACACCATATATTTT
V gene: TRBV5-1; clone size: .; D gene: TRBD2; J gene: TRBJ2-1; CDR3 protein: CASSRWGGNEQFF; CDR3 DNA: TGCGCCAGCAGCCGGTGGGGGGGGAATGAGCAGTTCTTC
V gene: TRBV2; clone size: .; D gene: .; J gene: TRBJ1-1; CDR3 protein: CASRAGMNTEAFF; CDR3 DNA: TGTGCCAGCCGCGCAGGGATGAACACTGAAGCTTTCTTT
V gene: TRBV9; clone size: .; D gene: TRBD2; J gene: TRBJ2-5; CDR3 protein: CASSVGLAGVRETQYF; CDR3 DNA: TGTGCCAGCAGCGTCGGACTAGCGGGGGTTCGGGAGACCCAGTACTTC
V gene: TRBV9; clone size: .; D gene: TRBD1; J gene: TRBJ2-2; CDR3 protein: CASSSRTGGNTGELFF; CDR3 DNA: TGTGCCAGCAGCTCAAGGACAGGGGGGAACACCGGGGAGCTGTTTTTT
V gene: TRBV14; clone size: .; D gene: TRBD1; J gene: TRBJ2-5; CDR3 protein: CASSQDGTGGPQETQYF; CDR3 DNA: TGTGCCAGCAGCCAAGACGGTACAGGGGGGCCCCAAGAGACCCAGTACTTC
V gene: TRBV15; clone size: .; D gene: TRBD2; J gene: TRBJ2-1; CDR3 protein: CATRPGLTSYNEQFF; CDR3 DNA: TGTGCCACCAGACCGGGACTAACTTCTTACAATGAGCAGTTCTTC
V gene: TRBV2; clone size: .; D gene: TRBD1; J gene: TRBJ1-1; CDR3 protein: CASSKQGARNTEAFF; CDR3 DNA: TGTGCCAGCAGTAAACAGGGGGCGCGGAACACTGAAGCTTTCTTT
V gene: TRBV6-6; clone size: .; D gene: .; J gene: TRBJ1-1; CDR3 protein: CASSYSGAEAFF; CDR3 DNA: TGTGCCAGCAGTTACTCAGGGGCTGAAGCTTTCTTT
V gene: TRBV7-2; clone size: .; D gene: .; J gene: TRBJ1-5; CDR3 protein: CASSPGSLSSNQPQHF; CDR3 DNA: TGTGCCAGCAGCCCCGGGTCGTTAAGCTCAAATCAGCCCCAGCATTTT
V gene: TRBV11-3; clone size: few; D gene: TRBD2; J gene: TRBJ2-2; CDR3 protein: CASSRTSGRAGELFF; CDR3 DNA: TGTGCCAGCAGCCGGACTAGCGGGAGAGCCGGGGAGCTGTTTTTT
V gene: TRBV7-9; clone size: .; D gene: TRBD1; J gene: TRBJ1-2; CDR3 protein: CASSLRDSYGYTF; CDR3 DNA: TGTGCCAGCAGCTTAAGGGACAGCTATGGCTACACCTTC
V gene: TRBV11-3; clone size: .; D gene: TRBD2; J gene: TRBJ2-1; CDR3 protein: CASSPGLAGGARSYNEQFF; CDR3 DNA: TGTGCCAGCAGCCCGGGACTAGCGGGAGGCGCCCGCTCCTACAATGAGCAGTTCTTC
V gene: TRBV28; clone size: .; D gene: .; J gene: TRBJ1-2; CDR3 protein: CASRLPRLTHGYTF; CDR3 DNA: TGTGCCAGCAGACTTCCCAGACTTACCCATGGCTACACCTTC